This passage covers 11 T cell receptor beta chains from one sample sequenced in a study of patients and donors after allogeneic stem cell transplantation. MiXCR, applied by TCRdb to the RT-PCR reads, yields one record per CDR3 protein. The sample has about a million distinct CDR3 sequences; about a sixth are singletons. The source material was blood, either unsorted or a sorted T cell fraction (not recorded which). Every receptor here comes from a human donor who was either an allogeneic HSCT recipient or a stem cell or donor lymphocyte infusion donor (not recorded which). It is not recorded whose cells these are; they may come from a transplant donor.

This chain connects TRBV7-8 to TRBJ1-4, with 9 bases aligning to TRBD1. Trimming removed 6 bases from V and 8 bases from J; junction bases left unmatched: 4. The CDR3 contains 13 residues. CDR1 is SGHVS and CDR2 is FQNEAQ in the germline V gene. The DNA for the CDR3 is TGTGCCAGCAGGGACAGGGGAGGCGAAAAACTGTTTTTT. Protein product: CASRDRGGEKLFF.

The gene calls are TRBV20-1 and TRBJ2-5; possibly TRBD1 for D (6 bases). The CDR3 has 14 residues. Trimming left V 3 bases short and J 6 bases short, with 17 bases between. Per the germline V gene, CDR1 is DFQATT and CDR2 is SNEGSKA (reference sequence). CDR3 in DNA: TGCAGTGCTAGGCTTCCTGGCAGGGGACAGACCCAGTACTTC. This translates into CSARLPGRGQTQYF.

The chain carries TRBV20-1 and TRBJ1-2; 10 nucleotides agree with TRBD1. Per the germline V gene, CDR1 is DFQATT and CDR2 is SNEGSKA (reference sequence). V gave up 1 base and J gave up 1 base; unmatched junction bases: 9. CDR3 size: 17 residues. The CDR3 region is CSARGGTGERGNYGYTF. The CDR3 region has the DNA TGCAGTGCTAGAGGTGGGACAGGGGAAAGGGGTAACTATGGCTACACCTTC.

The chain links TRBV5-1 to TRBJ2-1; D call uncertain. V gave up 2 bases and J gave up 0 bases, with 15 bases separating them. This CDR3 is built from 17 residues. Germline CDR1 is SGHRS and CDR2 is YFSETQ. The CDR3 reads CASSFRSTAASYNEQFF. The CDR3 DNA is TGCGCCAGCAGCTTTAGGTCGACCGCTGCCTCCTACAATGAGCAGTTCTTC.

The rearrangement links TRBV4-2 to TRBJ2-2, with 11 nucleotides matching TRBD2. The V gene end was trimmed by 4 bases and the J gene end by 1 base; junction bases not matched to a gene: 8. Germline V gene lookup returns CDR1 LGHNA and CDR2 YNFKEQ. The CDR3 extends over 18 amino acids. CDR3 DNA sequence: TGTGCCAGCAGCCGGGTAGCGGGAGGGCCGGGGAACACCGGGGAGCTGTTTTTT. Amino acid sequence: CASSRVAGGPGNTGELFF.

The sample holds a few counts of this clonotype. The chain uses TRBV5-1 and TRBJ2-5, with no clear D. There are 14 residues in the CDR3. From germline, CDR1 is SGHRS and CDR2 YFSETQ. Trimming took 0 bases from V and 5 from J, leaving 11 bases between them. The CDR3 region is CASSLAGDRETQYF. The DNA for the CDR3 is TGCGCCAGCAGCTTGGCTGGGGATAGGGAGACCCAGTACTTC.

The chain recombines TRBV12-3 or TRBV12-4 with TRBJ1-5; 8 nucleotides agree with TRBD1. This CDR3 region has 16 residues. The trim removed 6 bases at V and 0 bases at J, leaving 7 bases unmatched. The CDR3 reads CASRTDRVNSNQPQHF. CDR3 nucleotide sequence: TGTGCCAGCAGGACGGACAGGGTAAATAGCAATCAGCCCCAGCATTTT.

This rearrangement joins TRBV5-1 to TRBJ2-7; 7 bases align to TRBD2. The germline V gene has CDR1 SGHRS and CDR2 YFSETQ. V lost 0 bases, J lost 6 bases, and 6 bases stayed unmatched. The CDR3 spans 14 residues. The CDR3 region is CASSLDGGRGEQYF. CDR3 sequence (DNA): TGCGCCAGCAGCTTGGACGGGGGGAGAGGCGAGCAGTACTTC.

This clonotype was detected only a few times. J is TRBJ1-1 and V is TRBV3-1; D is possibly TRBD1 (5 bases). Germline values: CDR1 LGHDT, CDR2 YNNKEL (reference sequence). Trimming took 0 bases from V and 5 from J, leaving 25 bases between them. The CDR3 sequence is 19 residues long. This CDR3 reads CASSQDPPGARARRTEAFF. DNA for the CDR3: TGTGCCAGCAGCCAAGATCCCCCCGGGGCCCGAGCCCGACGGACTGAAGCTTTCTTT.

In its sample, this clonotype was seen many times. The V call is TRBV29-1, the J call TRBJ2-3; D may be TRBD1 or TRBD2 (5 bases each). Looked up from germline, CDR1 is SQVTM and CDR2 is ANQGSEA. CDR3 size: 17 residues. Trimming took off 1 base at V and 1 base at J, with 18 bases between the two ends. The CDR3 nucleotides are TGCAGCGTTGAAGCCCAAGTTCAGGGACGTGGCACAGATACGCAGTATTTT. It specifies CSVEAQVQGRGTDTQYF.

This clonotype has more than one count but fewer than ten. This rearrangement joins TRBV20-1 to TRBJ2-3; 13 bases map to TRBD2. The germline V gene encodes CDR1 DFQATT and CDR2 SNEGSKA (reference sequence). The CDR3 contains 15 residues. Trimming removed 5 bases from V and 5 bases from J; junction bases left unmatched: 7. CDR3 loop: CSADFGTSGIDTQYF. CDR3 coding DNA: TGCAGTGCTGACTTCGGGACTAGCGGGATAGATACGCAGTATTTT.